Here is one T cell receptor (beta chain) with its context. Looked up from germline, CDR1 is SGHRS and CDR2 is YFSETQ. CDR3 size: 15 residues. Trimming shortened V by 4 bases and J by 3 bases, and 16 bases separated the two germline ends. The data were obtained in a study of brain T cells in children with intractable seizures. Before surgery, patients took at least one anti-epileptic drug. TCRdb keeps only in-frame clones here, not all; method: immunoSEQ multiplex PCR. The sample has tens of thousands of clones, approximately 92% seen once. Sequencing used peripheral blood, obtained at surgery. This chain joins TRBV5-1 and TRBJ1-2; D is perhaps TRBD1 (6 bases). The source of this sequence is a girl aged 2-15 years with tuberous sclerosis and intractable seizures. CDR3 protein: CASSPGDKPYYGYTF. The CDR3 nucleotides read TGCGCCAGCAGCCCTGGGGACAAACCTTACTATGGCTACACCTTC.